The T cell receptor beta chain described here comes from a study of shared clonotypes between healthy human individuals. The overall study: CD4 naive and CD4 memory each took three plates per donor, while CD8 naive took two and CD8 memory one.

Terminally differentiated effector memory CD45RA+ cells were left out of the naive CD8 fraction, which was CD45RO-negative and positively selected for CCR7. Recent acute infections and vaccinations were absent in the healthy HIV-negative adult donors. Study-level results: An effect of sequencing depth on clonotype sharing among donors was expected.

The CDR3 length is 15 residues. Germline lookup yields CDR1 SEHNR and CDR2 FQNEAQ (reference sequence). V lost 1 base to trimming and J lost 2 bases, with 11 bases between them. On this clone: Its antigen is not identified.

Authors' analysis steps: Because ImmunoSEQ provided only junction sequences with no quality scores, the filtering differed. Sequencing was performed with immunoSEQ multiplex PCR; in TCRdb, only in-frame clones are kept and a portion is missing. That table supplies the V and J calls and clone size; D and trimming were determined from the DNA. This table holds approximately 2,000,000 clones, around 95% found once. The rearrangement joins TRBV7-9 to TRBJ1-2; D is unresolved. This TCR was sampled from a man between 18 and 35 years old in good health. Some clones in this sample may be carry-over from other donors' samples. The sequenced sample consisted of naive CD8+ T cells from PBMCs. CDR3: CASSLGLSLNYGYTF. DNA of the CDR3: TGTGCCAGCAGCTTAGGGCTCAGCTTAAACTATGGCTACACCTTC.